The text below deals with one T cell receptor (beta chain). The repertoire was sequenced with immunoSEQ multiplex PCR; TCRdb's copy has only in-frame clones and lacks some. Among under 70,000 clones listed, approximately 87% were seen once. These data originate in a study of blood T cell repertoires in COVID-19. What was sequenced was peripheral blood. The sequence was collected from a woman aged 60-75 years with COVID-19, enrolled during active disease.

The CDR3 protein is CASSVAQVGGQGASYEQYF. The CDR3 nucleotides read TGTGCCAGCAGTGTGGCCCAAGTCGGGGGACAGGGGGCCTCCTACGAGCAGTACTTC. The chain recombines TRBV2 with TRBJ2-7, with 12 bases matching TRBD1. V was clipped by 4 bases and J by 0 bases; unmatched bases: 13. Germline V CDR1 and CDR2: SNHLY, FYNNEI. The CDR3 loop spans 19 amino acids.